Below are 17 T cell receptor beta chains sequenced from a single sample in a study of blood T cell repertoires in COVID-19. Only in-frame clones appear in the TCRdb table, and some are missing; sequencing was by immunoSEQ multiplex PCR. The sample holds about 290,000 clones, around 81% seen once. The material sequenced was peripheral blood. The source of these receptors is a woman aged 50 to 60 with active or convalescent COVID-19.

CDR3 nucleotide sequence: TGCGCCAGCAGCCAAGGTCCCCACAGTGGCAATCAGCCCCAGCATTTT. Translated, it gives CASSQGPHSGNQPQHF. The V call is TRBV4-1, the J call TRBJ1-5; no definite D call. Trimming took off 1 base at V and 2 bases at J, with 12 bases between the two ends. Germline V lookup: CDR1 MGHRA, CDR2 YSYEKL. This CDR3 spans 16 amino acids.

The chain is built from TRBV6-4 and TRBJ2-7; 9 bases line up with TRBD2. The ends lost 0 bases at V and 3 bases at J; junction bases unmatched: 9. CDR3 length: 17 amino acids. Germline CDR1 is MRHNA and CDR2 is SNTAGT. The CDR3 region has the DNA TGTGCCAGCAGTGACTCCGAGACTAGCGGAAATTACTACGAGCAGTACTTC. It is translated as CASSDSETSGNYYEQYF.

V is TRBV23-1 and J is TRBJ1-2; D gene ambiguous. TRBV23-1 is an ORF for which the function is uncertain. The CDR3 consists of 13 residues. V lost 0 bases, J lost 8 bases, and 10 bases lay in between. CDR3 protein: CASSQSRGGGYTF. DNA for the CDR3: TGCGCCAGCAGTCAATCGCGGGGTGGCGGCTACACCTTC.

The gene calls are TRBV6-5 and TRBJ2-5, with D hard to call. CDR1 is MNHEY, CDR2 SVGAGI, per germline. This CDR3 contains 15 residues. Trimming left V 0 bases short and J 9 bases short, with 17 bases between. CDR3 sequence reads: CASSYSFYYPLPQYF. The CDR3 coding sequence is TGTGCCAGCAGTTACTCATTTTACTACCCTCTTCCCCAGTACTTC.

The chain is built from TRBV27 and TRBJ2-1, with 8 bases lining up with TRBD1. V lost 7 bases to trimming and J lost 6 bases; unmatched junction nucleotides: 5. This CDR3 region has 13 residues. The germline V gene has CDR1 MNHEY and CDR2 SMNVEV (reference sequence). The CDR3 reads CASKQGAGNEQFF. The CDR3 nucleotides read TGTGCCAGCAAGCAGGGGGCCGGCAATGAGCAGTTCTTC.

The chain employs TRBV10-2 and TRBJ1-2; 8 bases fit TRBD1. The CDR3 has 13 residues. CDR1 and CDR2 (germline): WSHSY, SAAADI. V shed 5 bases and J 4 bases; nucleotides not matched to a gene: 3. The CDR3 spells CASSSTGGYGYTF. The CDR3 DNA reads TGCGCCAGCAGTAGCACAGGGGGCTATGGCTACACCTTC.

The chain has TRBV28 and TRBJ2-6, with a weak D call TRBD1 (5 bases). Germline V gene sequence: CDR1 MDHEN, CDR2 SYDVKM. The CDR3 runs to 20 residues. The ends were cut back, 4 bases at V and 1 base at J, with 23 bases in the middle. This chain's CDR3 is CASSSTTLHLPGSGANVLTF. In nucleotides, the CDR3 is TGTGCCAGCAGTTCTACCACTTTACACCTACCAGGGTCTGGGGCCAACGTCCTGACTTTC.

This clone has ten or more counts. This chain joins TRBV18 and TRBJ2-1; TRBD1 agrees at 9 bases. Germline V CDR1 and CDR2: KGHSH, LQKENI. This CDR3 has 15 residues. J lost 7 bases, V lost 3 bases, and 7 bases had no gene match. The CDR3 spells CASSPGQGLGNEQFF. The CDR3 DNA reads TGTGCCAGCTCACCCGGACAGGGGCTAGGGAATGAGCAGTTCTTC.

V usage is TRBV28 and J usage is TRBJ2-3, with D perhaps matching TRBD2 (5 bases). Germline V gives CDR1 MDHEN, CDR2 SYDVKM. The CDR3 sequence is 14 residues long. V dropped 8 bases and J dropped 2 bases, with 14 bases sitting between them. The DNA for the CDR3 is TGTGCCAGCGGTAGAGCGGAAACCACAGATACGCAGTATTTT. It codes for CASGRAETTDTQYF.

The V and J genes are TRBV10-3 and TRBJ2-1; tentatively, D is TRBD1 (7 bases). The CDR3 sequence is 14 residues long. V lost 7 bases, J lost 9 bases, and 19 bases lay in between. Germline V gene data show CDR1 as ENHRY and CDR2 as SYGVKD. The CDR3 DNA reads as TGTGCCATCAACGCGGGACAGCCCACCAGTGAGCAGTTCTTC. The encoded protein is CAINAGQPTSEQFF.

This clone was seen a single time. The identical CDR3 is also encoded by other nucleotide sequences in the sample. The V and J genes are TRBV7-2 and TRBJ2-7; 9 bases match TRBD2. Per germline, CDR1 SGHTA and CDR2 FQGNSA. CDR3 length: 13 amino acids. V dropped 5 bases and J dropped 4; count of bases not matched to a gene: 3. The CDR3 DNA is TGTGCCAGCAGCCTTAGCGGGAGTTACGAGCAGTACTTC. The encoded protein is CASSLSGSYEQYF.

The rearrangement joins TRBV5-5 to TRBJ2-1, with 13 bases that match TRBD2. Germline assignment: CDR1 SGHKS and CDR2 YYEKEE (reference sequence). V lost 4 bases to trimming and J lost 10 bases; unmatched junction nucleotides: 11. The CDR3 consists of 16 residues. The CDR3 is CASSPGLAGVEREQFF. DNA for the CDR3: TGTGCCAGCAGCCCCGGACTAGCGGGAGTCGAGCGCGAGCAGTTCTTC.

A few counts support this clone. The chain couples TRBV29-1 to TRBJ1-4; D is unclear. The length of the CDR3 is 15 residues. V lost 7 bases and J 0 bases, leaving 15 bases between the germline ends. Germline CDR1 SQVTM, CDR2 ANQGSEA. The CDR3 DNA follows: TGCAGCGCCCTCGGGTCCGGGACAACTAATGAAAAACTGTTTTTT. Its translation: CSALGSGTTNEKLFF.

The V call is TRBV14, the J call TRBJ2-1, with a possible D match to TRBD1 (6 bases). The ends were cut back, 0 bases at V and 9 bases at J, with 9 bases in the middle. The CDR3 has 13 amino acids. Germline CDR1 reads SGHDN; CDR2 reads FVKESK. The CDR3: CASSQDGGIEQFF. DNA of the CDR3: TGTGCCAGCAGCCAAGATGGGGGCATTGAGCAGTTCTTC.

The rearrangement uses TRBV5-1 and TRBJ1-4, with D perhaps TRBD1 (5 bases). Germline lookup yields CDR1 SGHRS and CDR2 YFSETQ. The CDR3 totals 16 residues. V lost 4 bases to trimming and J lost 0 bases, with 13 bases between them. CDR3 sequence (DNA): TGCGCCAGCAGCCTACAAACGGGGGCAACTAATGAAAAACTGTTTTTT. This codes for CASSLQTGATNEKLFF.

For the CDR3, the DNA is TGTGCCTGGACAGCGCGATTGAACACTGAAGCTTTCTTT. It is translated as CAWTARLNTEAFF. This sequence joins TRBV30 and TRBJ1-1, with D uncertain. Per the germline V gene, CDR1 is GTSNPN and CDR2 is SVGIG (reference sequence). V was shortened by 4 bases and J by 0 bases, with 9 bases between the two germline ends. The CDR3 covers 13 residues.

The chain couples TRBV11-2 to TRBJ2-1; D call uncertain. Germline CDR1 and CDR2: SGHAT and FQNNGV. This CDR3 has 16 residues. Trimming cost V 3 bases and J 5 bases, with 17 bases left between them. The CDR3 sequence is CASSLDSFAEHNEQFF. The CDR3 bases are TGTGCCAGCAGCTTGGATAGTTTTGCGGAGCACAATGAGCAGTTCTTC.